This TCR beta chain was identified in a study of blood T cell repertoires in COVID-19. Overall study: PBMCs, B-cell-depleted T cells, or T cells were the source of the cDNA or gDNA that made up the material.

Trimming removed 6 bases at V and 6 bases at J, with 11 bases between. This CDR3 has 13 amino acids. Only in-frame clones appear in the TCRdb table, and some are missing; sequencing was by immunoSEQ multiplex PCR. The sample lists a few hundred thousand clones, approximately 90% occurring once. The genes are TRBV12-3 or TRBV12-4 and TRBJ2-2, with D maybe TRBD2 (5 bases). The sample consisted of PBMCs or T cells enriched from blood (not recorded which). This sequence originates from a man aged 18 to 29 with acute COVID-19. The CDR3 sequence: CASRGRVSGELFF. DNA for the CDR3: TGTGCCAGCAGAGGGAGAGTTTCCGGGGAGCTGTTTTTT.